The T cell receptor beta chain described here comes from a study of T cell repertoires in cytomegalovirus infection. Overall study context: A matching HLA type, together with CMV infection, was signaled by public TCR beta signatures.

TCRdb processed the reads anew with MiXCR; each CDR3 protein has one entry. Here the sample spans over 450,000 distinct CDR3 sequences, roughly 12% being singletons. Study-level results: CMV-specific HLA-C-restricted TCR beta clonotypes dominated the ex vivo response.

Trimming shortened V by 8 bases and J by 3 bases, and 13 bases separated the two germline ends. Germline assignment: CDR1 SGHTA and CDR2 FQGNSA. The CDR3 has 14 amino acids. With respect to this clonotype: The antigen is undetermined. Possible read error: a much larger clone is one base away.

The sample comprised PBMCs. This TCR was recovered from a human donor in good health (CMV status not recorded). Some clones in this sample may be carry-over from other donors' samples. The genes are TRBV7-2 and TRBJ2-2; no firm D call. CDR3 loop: CASVPRTHTGELFF. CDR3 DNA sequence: TGTGCCAGCGTCCCCAGGACCCACACCGGGGAGCTGTTTTTT.